This TCR beta chain was found in a study of identical twins. TCRdb itself ran the 5' RACE reads through MiXCR, one entry per CDR3 protein. The table lists about 1.7 million distinct CDR3 sequences, around a third of them singletons. This CDR3 is built from 14 residues. V gave up 0 bases and J gave up 3 bases, with 11 bases separating them. The V gene's germline CDR1 is DFQATT and CDR2 SNEGSKA (reference sequence). Whole-study results and caveats: Shared out-of-frame alpha sequences (those common to twins) showed excess low generation probability.

This clonotype was seen a handful of times. Its antigen is currently unknown. Source material: cord blood. This receptor was identified in a newborn girl in good health. V usage is TRBV20-1 and J usage is TRBJ2-5; D possibly corresponds to TRBD2 (7 bases). Here the CDR3 DNA reads TGCAGTGCTAGAGATGGCGGGGGCGAAGAGACCCAGTACTTC. This translates into CSARDGGGEETQYF.